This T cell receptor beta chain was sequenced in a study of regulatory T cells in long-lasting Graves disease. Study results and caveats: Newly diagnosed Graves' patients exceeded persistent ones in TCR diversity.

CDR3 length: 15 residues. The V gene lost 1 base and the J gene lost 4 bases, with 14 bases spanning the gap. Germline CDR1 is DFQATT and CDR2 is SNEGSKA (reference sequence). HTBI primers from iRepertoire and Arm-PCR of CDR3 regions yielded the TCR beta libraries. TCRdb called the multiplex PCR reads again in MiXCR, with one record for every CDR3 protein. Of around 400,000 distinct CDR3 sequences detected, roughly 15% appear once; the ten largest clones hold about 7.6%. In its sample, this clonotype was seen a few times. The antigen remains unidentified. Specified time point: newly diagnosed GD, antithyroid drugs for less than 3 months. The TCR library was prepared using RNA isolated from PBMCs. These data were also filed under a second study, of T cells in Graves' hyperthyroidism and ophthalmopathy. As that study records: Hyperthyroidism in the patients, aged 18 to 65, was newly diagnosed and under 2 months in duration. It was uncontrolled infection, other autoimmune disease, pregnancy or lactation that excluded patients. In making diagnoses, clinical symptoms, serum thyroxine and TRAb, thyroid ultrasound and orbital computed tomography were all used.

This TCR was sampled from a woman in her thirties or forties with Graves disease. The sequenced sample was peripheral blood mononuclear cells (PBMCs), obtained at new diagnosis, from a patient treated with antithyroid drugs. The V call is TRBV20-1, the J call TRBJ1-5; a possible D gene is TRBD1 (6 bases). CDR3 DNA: TGCAGTGCTAGAGGGAGTACGAGGGGGAATCAGCCCCAGCATTTT. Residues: CSARGSTRGNQPQHF.